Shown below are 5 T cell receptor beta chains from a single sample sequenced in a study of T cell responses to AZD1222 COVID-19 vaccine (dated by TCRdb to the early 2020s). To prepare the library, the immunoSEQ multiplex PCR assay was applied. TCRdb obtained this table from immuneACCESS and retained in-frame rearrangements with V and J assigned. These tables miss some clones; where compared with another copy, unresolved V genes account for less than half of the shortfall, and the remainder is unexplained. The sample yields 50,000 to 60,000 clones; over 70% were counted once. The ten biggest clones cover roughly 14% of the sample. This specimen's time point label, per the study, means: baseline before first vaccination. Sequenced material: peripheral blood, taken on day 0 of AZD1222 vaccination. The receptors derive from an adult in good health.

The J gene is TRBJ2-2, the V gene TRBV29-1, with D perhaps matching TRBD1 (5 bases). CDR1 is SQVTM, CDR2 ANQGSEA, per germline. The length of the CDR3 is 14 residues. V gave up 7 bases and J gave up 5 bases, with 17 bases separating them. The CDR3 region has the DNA TGCAGCGCCCGTCAAGGGGCGCGAACCGGGGAGCTGTTTTTT. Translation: CSARQGARTGELFF.

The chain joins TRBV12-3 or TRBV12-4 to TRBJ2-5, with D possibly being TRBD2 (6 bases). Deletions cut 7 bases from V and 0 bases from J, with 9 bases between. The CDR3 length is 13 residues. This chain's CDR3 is CASNREYQETQYF. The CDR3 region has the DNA TGTGCCAGCAATCGGGAGTACCAAGAGACCCAGTACTTC.

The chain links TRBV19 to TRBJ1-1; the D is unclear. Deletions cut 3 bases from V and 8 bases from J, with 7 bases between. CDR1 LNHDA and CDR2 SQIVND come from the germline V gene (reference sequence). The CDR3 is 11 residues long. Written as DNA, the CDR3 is TGTGCCAGTAGTATCCTGACAGAAGCTTTCTTT. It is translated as CASSILTEAFF.

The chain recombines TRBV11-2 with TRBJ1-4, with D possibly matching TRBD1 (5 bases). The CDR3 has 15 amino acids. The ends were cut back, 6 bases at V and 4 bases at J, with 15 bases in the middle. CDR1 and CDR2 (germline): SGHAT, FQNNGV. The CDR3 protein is CASSLQTVGNEKLFF. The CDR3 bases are TGTGCCAGCAGTCTCCAGACAGTTGGTAATGAAAAACTGTTTTTT.

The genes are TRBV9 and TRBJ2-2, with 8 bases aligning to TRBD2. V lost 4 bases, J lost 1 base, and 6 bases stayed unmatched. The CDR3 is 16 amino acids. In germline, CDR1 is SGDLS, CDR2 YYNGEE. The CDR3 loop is CASSPGLGLNTGELFF. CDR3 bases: TGTGCCAGCAGCCCGGGACTAGGACTGAACACCGGGGAGCTGTTTTTT. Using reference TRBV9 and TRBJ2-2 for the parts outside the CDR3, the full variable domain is DSGVTQTPKHLITATGQRVTLRCSPRSGDLSVYWYQQSLDQGLQFLIQYYNGEERAKGNILERFSAQQFPDLHSELNLSSLELGDSALYFCASSPGLGLNTGELFFGEGSRLTVL.